This T cell receptor (beta chain) was obtained from a study of CD8 T cells in Susac syndrome. The CDR3 loop spans 14 amino acids. With 7 bases removed from V and 7 bases from J, the gap between germline ends came to 16 bases. The authors sequenced TCR beta from blood CD8+ and CD4+ T cells. The multiple sclerosis control cohort comprised treatment-naive individuals presenting with stable or active relapsing-remitting disease. It was negative isolation that provided the CD8+ and CD4+ T cells, whereas TEMRA cells were enriched by FACS. When the RNA was reverse transcribed, random hexamers were used with an input of about 0.45 to 1 ug. Amplification of TCR beta CDR3 was carried out by immunoSEQ multiplex PCR, which covered 54 Vbeta and 13 Jbeta segments. MiXCR was run by TCRdb on the immunoSEQ multiplex PCR reads, yielding one entry per CDR3 protein. The table shows some 260,000 distinct CDR3 sequences, with 70% to 90% occurring only once.

The chain is built from TRBV12-3 or TRBV12-4 and TRBJ1-4, with D possibly matching TRBD1 (5 bases). The sequence was obtained from a human donor with multiple sclerosis. The material sequenced was CD8+ T cells from PBMCs. DNA of the CDR3: TGTGCCAGCACCATTTTCGGGACGGCTGAAAAACTGTTTTTT. This gives the protein CASTIFGTAEKLFF.